The clone carrying this TCR beta chain was counted a few times. Its antigen is not known. The data were taken from a study of healthy donors' naive CD4 and CD8 T cells. Study-wide results and limits: Positive CDR3 charge linked to CD4+ cells, negative to CD8+ cells.

TCR libraries were built from about 500 ng of total RNA by linear amplification. TCRdb processed the reads anew with MiXCR; each CDR3 protein has one entry. The table lists roughly 200,000 distinct CDR3 sequences, about 70% of them singletons. This CDR3 contains 13 residues. Germline trimming cut 8 bases from V and 2 bases from J; bases unmatched to any gene: 3. CDR1 is LNHDA, CDR2 SQIVND, per germline (reference sequence). This TCR was recovered from a pool of human donors in good health; the sample pools cells from several healthy donors. The chain links TRBV19 to TRBJ2-1, with 7 bases identical to TRBD1. Specimen: naive CD4+ and CD8+ T cells sorted from blood, pooled from several donors. CDR3 region: CASEGQAYNEQFF. For the CDR3, the DNA is TGTGCCAGTGAAGGACAGGCCTACAATGAGCAGTTCTTC.